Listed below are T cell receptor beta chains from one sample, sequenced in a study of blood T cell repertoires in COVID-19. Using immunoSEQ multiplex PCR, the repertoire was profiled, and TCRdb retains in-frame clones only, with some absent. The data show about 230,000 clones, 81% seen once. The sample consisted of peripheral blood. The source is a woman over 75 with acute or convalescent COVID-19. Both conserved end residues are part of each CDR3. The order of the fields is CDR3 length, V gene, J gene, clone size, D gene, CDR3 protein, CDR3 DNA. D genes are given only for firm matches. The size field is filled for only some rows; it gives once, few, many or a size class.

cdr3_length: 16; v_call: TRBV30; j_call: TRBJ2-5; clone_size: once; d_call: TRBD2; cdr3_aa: CAWSVLGLAGAETQYF; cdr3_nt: TGTGCCTGGAGTGTATTAGGACTAGCGGGAGCAGAGACCCAGTACTTC
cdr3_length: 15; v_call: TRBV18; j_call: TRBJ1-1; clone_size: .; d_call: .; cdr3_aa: CASSEAVQVNTEAFF; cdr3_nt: TGTGCCAGCTCAGAAGCTGTTCAGGTGAACACTGAAGCTTTCTTT
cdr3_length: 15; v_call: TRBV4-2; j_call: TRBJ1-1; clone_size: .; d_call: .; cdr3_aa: CASSQETMGGTEAFF; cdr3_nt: TGTGCCAGCAGCCAAGAAACTATGGGGGGGACTGAAGCTTTCTTT
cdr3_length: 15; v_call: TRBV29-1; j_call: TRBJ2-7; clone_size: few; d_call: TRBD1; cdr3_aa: CSVEEAQGMDYEQYF; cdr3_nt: TGCAGCGTTGAAGAGGCACAGGGGATGGACTACGAGCAGTACTTC
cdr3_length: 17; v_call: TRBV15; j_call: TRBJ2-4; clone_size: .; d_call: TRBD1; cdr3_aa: CATSSKTGVVAKNIQYF; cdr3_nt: TGTGCCACCAGCTCAAAAACAGGGGTTGTCGCCAAAAACATTCAGTACTTC
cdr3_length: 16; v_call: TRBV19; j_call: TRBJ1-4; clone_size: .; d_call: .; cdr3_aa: CASSSDPRGTNEKLFF; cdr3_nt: TGTGCCAGTAGTTCGGACCCTAGGGGTACAAATGAAAAACTGTTTTTT
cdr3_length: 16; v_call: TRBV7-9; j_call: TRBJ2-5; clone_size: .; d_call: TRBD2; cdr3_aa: CASTIPSGGHQETQYF; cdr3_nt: TGTGCCAGCACCATCCCGAGCGGGGGGCACCAAGAGACCCAGTACTTC
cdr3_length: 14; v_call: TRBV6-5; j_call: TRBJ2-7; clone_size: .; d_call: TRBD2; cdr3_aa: CASSYSGLNYEQYF; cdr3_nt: TGTGCCAGCAGTTACTCGGGACTAAACTACGAGCAGTACTTC
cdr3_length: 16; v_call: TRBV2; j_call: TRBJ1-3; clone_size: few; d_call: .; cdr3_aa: CASSRSGVSSGNTIYF; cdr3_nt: TGTGCCAGCAGTAGGTCCGGGGTCAGCTCTGGAAACACCATATATTTT
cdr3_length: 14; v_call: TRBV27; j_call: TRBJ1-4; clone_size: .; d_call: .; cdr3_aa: CASSLGRRSEKLFF; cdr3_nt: TGTGCCAGCAGTTTAGGTAGGAGAAGTGAAAAACTGTTTTTT
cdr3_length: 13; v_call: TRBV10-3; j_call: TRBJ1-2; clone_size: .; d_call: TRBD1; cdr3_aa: CAISRGQNYGYTF; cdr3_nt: TGTGCCATCAGTAGGGGACAGAACTATGGCTACACCTTC
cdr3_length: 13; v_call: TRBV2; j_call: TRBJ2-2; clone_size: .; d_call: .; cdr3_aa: CASRRDNTGELFF; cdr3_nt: TGTGCCAGCAGGAGGGATAACACCGGGGAGCTGTTTTTT
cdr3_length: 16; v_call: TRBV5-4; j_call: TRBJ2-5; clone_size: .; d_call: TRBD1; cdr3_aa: CASSFTGTGGQETQYF; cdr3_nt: TGTGCCAGCAGCTTTACCGGGACAGGGGGGCAAGAGACCCAGTACTTC
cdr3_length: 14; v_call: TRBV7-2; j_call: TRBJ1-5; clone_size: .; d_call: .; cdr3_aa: CASSSGLSNQPQHF; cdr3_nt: TGTGCCAGCAGTTCAGGGTTGAGCAATCAGCCCCAGCATTTT
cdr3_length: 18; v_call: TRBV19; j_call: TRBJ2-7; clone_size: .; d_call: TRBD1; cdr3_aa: CASSIKGSETGGHYEQYF; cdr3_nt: TGTGCCAGTAGTATCAAAGGTTCAGAGACAGGGGGCCACTACGAGCAGTACTTC
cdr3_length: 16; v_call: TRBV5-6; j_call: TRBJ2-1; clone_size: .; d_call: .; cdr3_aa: CASSPRGAGTYNEQFF; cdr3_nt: TGTGCCAGCAGTCCCCGTGGAGCGGGTACTTACAATGAGCAGTTCTTC
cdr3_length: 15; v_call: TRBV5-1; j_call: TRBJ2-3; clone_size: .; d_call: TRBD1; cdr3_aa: CASSLDRGYTDTQYF; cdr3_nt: TGCGCCAGCAGCTTGGACAGGGGATACACAGATACGCAGTATTTT
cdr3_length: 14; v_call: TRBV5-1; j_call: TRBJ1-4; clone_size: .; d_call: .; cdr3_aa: CASKTAGAEGKLFF; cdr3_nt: TGCGCCAGCAAAACCGCGGGGGCAGAGGGAAAACTGTTTTTT
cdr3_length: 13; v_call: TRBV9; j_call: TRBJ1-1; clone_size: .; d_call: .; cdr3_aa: CASSGQIHTEAFF; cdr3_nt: TGTGCCAGCAGCGGACAGATTCACACTGAAGCTTTCTTT
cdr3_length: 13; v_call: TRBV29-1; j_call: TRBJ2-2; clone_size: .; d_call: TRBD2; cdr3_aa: CSVGTRRTGELFF; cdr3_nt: TGCAGCGTTGGGACTAGACGAACCGGGGAGCTGTTTTTT
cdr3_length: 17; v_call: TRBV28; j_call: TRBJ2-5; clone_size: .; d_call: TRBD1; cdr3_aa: CASSFERNRGYQETQYF; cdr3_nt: TGTGCCAGCAGTTTTGAGCGAAACAGGGGGTACCAAGAGACCCAGTACTTC
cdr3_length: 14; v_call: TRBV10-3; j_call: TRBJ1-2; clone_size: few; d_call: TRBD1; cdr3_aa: CAITRGQGDRGYTF; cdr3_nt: TGTGCCATCACCCGGGGACAGGGGGATAGGGGCTACACCTTC
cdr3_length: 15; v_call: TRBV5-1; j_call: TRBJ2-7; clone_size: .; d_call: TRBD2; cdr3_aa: CASSLAAGGVYEQYF; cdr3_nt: TGCGCCAGCAGCTTGGCCGCGGGGGGAGTCTACGAGCAGTACTTC
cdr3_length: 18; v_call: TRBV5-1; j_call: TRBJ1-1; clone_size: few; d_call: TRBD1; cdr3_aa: CASSWEFGTGRVDTEAFF; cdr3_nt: TGCGCCAGCAGCTGGGAGTTCGGGACAGGGAGAGTGGACACTGAAGCTTTCTTT
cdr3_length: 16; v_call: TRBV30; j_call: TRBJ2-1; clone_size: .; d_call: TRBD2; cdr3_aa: CAWSVLIREGRDEQFF; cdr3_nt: TGTGCCTGGAGTGTACTTATCCGGGAGGGCCGAGATGAGCAGTTCTTC
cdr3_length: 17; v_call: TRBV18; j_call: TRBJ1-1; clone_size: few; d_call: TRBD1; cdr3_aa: CASSPRQGASVGTEAFF; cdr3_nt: TGTGCCAGCTCACCAAGACAGGGTGCATCGGTGGGCACTGAAGCTTTCTTT
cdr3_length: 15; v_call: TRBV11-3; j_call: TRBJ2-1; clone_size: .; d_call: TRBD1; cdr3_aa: CASSLGRGSYNEQFF; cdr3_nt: TGTGCCAGCAGCTTAGGCAGGGGGTCCTACAATGAGCAGTTCTTC
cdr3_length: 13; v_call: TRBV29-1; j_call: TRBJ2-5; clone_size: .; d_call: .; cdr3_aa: CSVPKADRETQYF; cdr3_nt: TGCAGCGTTCCGAAGGCAGACAGAGAGACCCAGTACTTC
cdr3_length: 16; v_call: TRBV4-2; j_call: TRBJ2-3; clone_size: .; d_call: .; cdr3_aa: CASSQVGPQVADTQYF; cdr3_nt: TGTGCCAGCAGCCAAGTCGGGCCACAGGTGGCAGATACGCAGTATTTT
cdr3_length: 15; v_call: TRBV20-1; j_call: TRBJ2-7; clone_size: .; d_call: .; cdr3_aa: CSASGPLRSSYEQYF; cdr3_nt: TGCAGTGCTAGTGGGCCCTTGAGGAGCTCCTACGAGCAGTACTTC
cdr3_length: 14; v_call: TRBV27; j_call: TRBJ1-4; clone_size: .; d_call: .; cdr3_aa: CASSLHRINEKLFF; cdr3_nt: TGTGCCAGCAGTTTACACAGAATTAATGAAAAACTGTTTTTT
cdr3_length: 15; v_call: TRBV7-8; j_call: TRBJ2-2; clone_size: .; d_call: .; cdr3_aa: CASSFESSSTGELFF; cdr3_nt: TGTGCCAGCAGCTTCGAGTCCTCGAGTACCGGGGAGCTGTTTTTT
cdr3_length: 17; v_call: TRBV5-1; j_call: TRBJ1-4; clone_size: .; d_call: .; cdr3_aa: CASSLGQLEGALEKLFF; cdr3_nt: TGCGCCAGCAGCTTGGGCCAGCTTGAAGGGGCCTTAGAAAAACTGTTTTTT
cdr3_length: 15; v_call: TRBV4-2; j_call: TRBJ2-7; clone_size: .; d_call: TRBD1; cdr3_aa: CASSQDWQGAYEQYF; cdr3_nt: TGTGCCAGCAGCCAAGATTGGCAGGGGGCCTACGAGCAGTACTTC
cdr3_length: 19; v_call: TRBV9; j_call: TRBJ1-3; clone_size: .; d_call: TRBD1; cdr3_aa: CASSVTTRDSVTSGNTIYF; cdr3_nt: TGTGCCAGCAGCGTAACCACCCGGGACAGCGTTACCTCTGGAAACACCATATATTTT
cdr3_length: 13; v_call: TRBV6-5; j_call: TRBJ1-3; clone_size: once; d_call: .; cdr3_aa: CAIAGGSGNTIYF; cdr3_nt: TGTGCCATCGCCGGGGGCTCTGGAAACACCATATATTTT
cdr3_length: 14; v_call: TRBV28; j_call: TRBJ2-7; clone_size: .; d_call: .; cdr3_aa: CASTKTRITYEQYF; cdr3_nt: TGTGCCAGCACCAAGACTAGAATAACCTACGAGCAGTACTTC